There are many counts of the clone carrying this T cell receptor (beta chain). Antigen unknown. TCR beta libraries were made by quantitative 5'-RACE with molecular barcodes. A single record per CDR3 protein comes from TCRdb applying MiXCR to the 5' RACE reads. Of 200,000 to 250,000 distinct CDR3 sequences in the sample, over 8.5% were seen once. The sample is drawn from a study of CD8 T cells in ankylosing spondylitis. Study findings and constraints: Under 10 highly homologous variants formed a TCR beta motif that appeared characteristic of ankylosing spondylitis blood. The authors found the disease-linked clones to be CD8+ and relatively rare in peripheral blood. Reportedly, disease-linked clones are significantly enriched in ankylosing spondylitis patients' matched synovial fluid.

V was cut by 0 bases and J by 3 bases, with 8 bases left in between. The CDR3 is made up of 13 amino acids. CDR1 is DFQATT and CDR2 is SNEGSKA in the germline V gene (reference sequence). Material: blood, either unsorted or a sorted T cell fraction (not recorded which). The chain employs TRBV20-1 and TRBJ2-5, with D uncertain. This receptor was obtained from a male donor with ankylosing spondylitis or in good health (not recorded which). CDR3 coding DNA: TGCAGTGCTAGAGATATACGTGAAGAGACCCAGTACTTC. Its translation is CSARDIREETQYF.